A selection of T cell receptor beta chains follows, all from one sample in a study of blood T cell repertoires in COVID-19. Measured with immunoSEQ multiplex PCR; TCRdb has only the in-frame clones, and not every one. The sample lists 95,000 to 150,000 clones; approximately 83% were seen once. Sequencing was done on a sample of peripheral blood. These receptors were collected from a woman of 80 years or more with acute or convalescent COVID-19. The CDR3 runs from the conserved cysteine through the conserved F or W. The D gene is left open where the match is weak. For some rows the clone size is stated as once, few or many, or as a class when expanded; others skip it.

clone size	V gene	D gene	J gene	CDR3 DNA	CDR3 protein
NA	TRBV10-2	TRBD1	TRBJ1-1	TGCGCCAGCAGTGGACAGGCAGGGGGTGAAGCTTTCTTT	CASSGQAGGEAFF
NA	TRBV5-1	NA	TRBJ1-3	TGCGCCAGCAGCTTGGGACAGTCCTGGGGAAACACCATATATTTT	CASSLGQSWGNTIYF
few	TRBV19	TRBD1	TRBJ1-4	TGTGCCAGCCGGGGACGACAGGGGGCTGAAAAACTGTTTTTT	CASRGRQGAEKLFF
NA	TRBV5-1	NA	TRBJ1-2	TGCGCCAGCAGCCCCGGGGGAGCTAACTATGGCTACACCTTC	CASSPGGANYGYTF
NA	TRBV9	NA	TRBJ1-1	TGTGCCAGCAGCGCCCACTCGCGGCCCTCCGACACTGAAGCTTTCTTT	CASSAHSRPSDTEAFF
NA	TRBV7-9	NA	TRBJ1-1	TGTGCCAGCAGCTCAGGCAGGGGAATGAACACTGAAGCTTTCTTT	CASSSGRGMNTEAFF
NA	TRBV6-5	NA	TRBJ1-1	TGTGCCACTCAGGGGACGAGGAACACTGAAGCTTTCTTT	CATQGTRNTEAFF
once	TRBV7-9	NA	TRBJ1-5	TGTGCCAGCAGCGAATACGGGGGGACACCTTATAGCAATCAGCCCCAGCATTTT	CASSEYGGTPYSNQPQHF
NA	TRBV6-6	NA	TRBJ1-5	TGTGCCAGCAGGGGAACTGACAGCTACAATCAGCCCCAGCATTTT	CASRGTDSYNQPQHF
NA	TRBV29-1	NA	TRBJ1-2	TGCAGCGTTGATATGGTTGCCGAGGGAACCTATGGCTACACCTTC	CSVDMVAEGTYGYTF
NA	TRBV18	NA	TRBJ1-2	TGTGCCAGCTCGGCCGGAGGGTCTTTAGCCTATGGCTACACCTTC	CASSAGGSLAYGYTF
NA	TRBV18	NA	TRBJ2-6	TGTGCCAGCTCACTCTTCGGGGACTCTGGGGCCAACGTCCTGACTTTC	CASSLFGDSGANVLTF
NA	TRBV19	NA	TRBJ1-1	TGTGCCAGTAGTATAGGGTGGGGGGACACTGAAGCTTTCTTT	CASSIGWGDTEAFF
NA	TRBV6-5	NA	TRBJ1-6	TGTGCCAGCAGTTACTCCGGCAGGCGCTCACCCCTCCACTTT	CASSYSGRRSPLHF
NA	TRBV7-2	NA	TRBJ1-3	TGTGCCAGCAGCTCCGGGTCTCTCTCTGGAAACACCATATATTTT	CASSSGSLSGNTIYF
NA	TRBV7-2	NA	TRBJ1-1	TGTGCCAGCAGCTTAGAGAGGCCTGGATATTATAACACTGAAGCTTTCTTT	CASSLERPGYYNTEAFF
NA	TRBV5-1	NA	TRBJ1-1	TGCGCCAGCAGCCCCCGGGGGGCGACTGAAGCTTTCTTT	CASSPRGATEAFF
NA	TRBV7-3	TRBD1	TRBJ1-5	TGTGCCAGCAGCCAGGACAGGGAGGATCAGCCCCAGCATTTT	CASSQDREDQPQHF
NA	TRBV29-1	NA	TRBJ1-2	TGCAGCCTACAAGAGGGAAACTATGGCTACACCTTC	CSLQEGNYGYTF
NA	TRBV6-2/TRBV6-3	NA	TRBJ2-7	TGTGCCAGCAGTATACCCGATAGGGGGGGAGTCGAGCAGTACTTC	CASSIPDRGGVEQYF
NA	TRBV9	NA	TRBJ1-4	TGTGCCAGCAGCGTAGGGTCGGGGAGGCCAACTAATGAAAAACTGTTTTTT	CASSVGSGRPTNEKLFF
NA	TRBV28	NA	TRBJ1-2	TGTGCCAGCAGTTTCCGTGACAGGCCCCGGGGCTATGGCTACACCTTC	CASSFRDRPRGYGYTF
NA	TRBV2	NA	TRBJ1-2	TGTGCCAGCAGTGATTACAGAAACTATGGCTACACCTTC	CASSDYRNYGYTF
NA	TRBV19	TRBD1	TRBJ1-2	TGTGCCACTAGGACAGGGCGAAACTATGGCTACACCTTC	CATRTGRNYGYTF
NA	TRBV6-2/TRBV6-3	NA	TRBJ2-1	TGTGCCAGCAGTCTTGACTTCCAATATTACAATGAGCAGTTCTTC	CASSLDFQYYNEQFF
NA	TRBV19	NA	TRBJ2-5	TGTGCCAGTAGTATCCGACACCTTTCGGAGACCCAGTACTTC	CASSIRHLSETQYF
NA	TRBV7-3	NA	TRBJ2-1	TGTGCCAGCAGCTTAGGCTACGGGGTCGTAGAGCAGTTCTTC	CASSLGYGVVEQFF
once	TRBV5-5	TRBD2	TRBJ2-7	TGTGCCAGCAGCCCGCGTCGGGGGGTTCGCTCCTACGAGCAGTACTTC	CASSPRRGVRSYEQYF
once	TRBV7-6	NA	TRBJ1-3	TGTGCCAGCAGTCAGACCCGGGGTTCTGGAAACACCATATATTTT	CASSQTRGSGNTIYF
NA	TRBV20-1	NA	TRBJ1-1	TGCAGTGCCGCCCCTATGATAGAAGCTTTCTTT	CSAAPMIEAFF
NA	TRBV4-2	TRBD2	TRBJ2-2	TGTGCCAGCAGCCAAGTGTCTAGCGGGGGACCCGGGGAGCTGTTTTTT	CASSQVSSGGPGELFF
NA	TRBV4-1	NA	TRBJ1-4	TGCGCCAGCAGCCAATCGACAGTAGGGGATGAAAAACTGTTTTTT	CASSQSTVGDEKLFF
few	TRBV16	NA	TRBJ2-1	TGTGCCAGCAGCCAATCTCAGTACAATGAGCAGTTCTTC	CASSQSQYNEQFF
NA	TRBV3-1/TRBV3-2	TRBD1	TRBJ1-1	TGTGCCAGCAGCCAAGGCCGGGACAGTGAAGCTTTCTTT	CASSQGRDSEAFF
few	TRBV6-5	NA	TRBJ1-5	TGTGCCACGGAGGACAGCCGCAATCAGCCCCAGCATTTT	CATEDSRNQPQHF
NA	TRBV6-5	NA	TRBJ1-2	TGTGCCATCTGGGGGGCTAACTATGGCTACACCTTC	CAIWGANYGYTF
NA	TRBV7-2	TRBD1	TRBJ2-3	TGTGCCAGCAGCTTAACGAAGGGACAGGCAACGATCCGCACAGATACGCAGTATTTT	CASSLTKGQATIRTDTQYF
NA	TRBV6-6	NA	TRBJ2-5	TGTGCCAGCAGCCCCCGAAGGACAGGCGGGGACTTC	CASSPRRTGGDF
NA	TRBV11-2	NA	TRBJ2-1	TGTGCCAGCAGCCCGACCACAGGGCCCGCCGCAGGGCAGTTCTTC	CASSPTTGPAAGQFF
NA	TRBV20-1	NA	TRBJ1-1	TGCAGTGCTAGTAGCCCGCGGGGAGGCGACACTGAAGCTTTCTTT	CSASSPRGGDTEAFF
NA	TRBV19	NA	TRBJ1-1	TGTGCCAGCTGCGGGGCAGGGAACACTGAAGCTTTCTTT	CASCGAGNTEAFF
few	TRBV3-1/TRBV3-2	NA	TRBJ1-6	TGTGCCAGCAGCCCCGGGAATTCACCCCTCCACTTT	CASSPGNSPLHF
NA	TRBV2	NA	TRBJ2-5	TGTGCCAGCAGTGAAGGTGGTAGCAGAACAATGACCCAGTACTTC	CASSEGGSRTMTQYF
few	TRBV2	NA	TRBJ1-2	TGTGCCAGCTCCCGGTCTAACTATGGCTACACCTTC	CASSRSNYGYTF
NA	TRBV5-1	NA	TRBJ1-1	TGCGCCAGCAGCTTGTCAGGGGTGAACACTGAAGCTTTCTTT	CASSLSGVNTEAFF
NA	TRBV18	TRBD2	TRBJ2-7	TGTGCCAGCTCACGCGGGGGGGCATCCTACGAGCAGTACTTC	CASSRGGASYEQYF
NA	TRBV10-2	NA	TRBJ1-1	TGCGCCAGCAGCAACCATGGTCGACAGCGAGAAGCTTTCTTT	CASSNHGRQREAFF
NA	TRBV2	TRBD2	TRBJ2-3	TGTGCCAGCAGTGAAAGGGAGGGTACGCAGTATTTT	CASSEREGTQYF